This is a list of T cell receptor beta chains from one sample in a study of blood T cell repertoires in COVID-19. Profiled with immunoSEQ multiplex PCR; TCRdb holds only in-frame clones, not every one. The sample contains hundreds of thousands of clones, about nine tenths of which appear only once. Material: peripheral blood. These receptors originate from a man older than 75 with acute or convalescent COVID-19. Each CDR3 is given with its conserved first and last residue. The order of the fields is J gene, clone size, V gene, CDR3 protein. The size entry is marked missing in some rows and otherwise reads once, few, many or a size class.

TRBJ1-1,NA,TRBV7-2,CASSSGIRNTEAFF
TRBJ2-7,once,TRBV18,CASSPLYRGQGANEQYF
TRBJ2-2,NA,TRBV6-6,CASSYSYKNTGELFF
TRBJ1-3,NA,TRBV29-1,CSVVWGSGNTIYF
TRBJ2-1,NA,TRBV27,CASSSHSGTSGGSSYNEQFF
TRBJ1-2,NA,TRBV10-3,CAISRTDRDGYTF
TRBJ2-2,NA,TRBV7-8,CASSFIDTGELFF
TRBJ2-5,NA,TRBV5-1,CASSRLAQETQYF
TRBJ1-2,few,TRBV21-1,CASINRYSLLLSYTF
TRBJ1-1,NA,TRBV2,CASTPRGGNTEAFF
TRBJ2-7,NA,TRBV5-4,CASSFREGYEQYF
TRBJ2-6,NA,TRBV18,CASQRTGGASGANVLTF
TRBJ2-2,NA,TRBV18,CASSPLRDGMNTGELFF
TRBJ1-4,NA,TRBV4-2,CASSQDNNPNEKLFF
TRBJ2-2,NA,TRBV6-4,CASSRGNTGELFF
TRBJ1-4,NA,TRBV7-9,CASRGGQGGKLFF
TRBJ2-3,NA,TRBV19,CASSMGTGSVADTQYF
TRBJ1-4,NA,TRBV19,CASREGQTFNEKLFF
TRBJ2-3,NA,TRBV9,CASSVEASGSGTDTQYF
TRBJ1-4,NA,TRBV5-4,CASSLAGANNEKLFF
TRBJ2-2,NA,TRBV5-1,CASTLSGLGNTGELFF
TRBJ1-1,NA,TRBV28,CASSLSFGLVDTEAFF
TRBJ2-1,NA,TRBV7-6,CASSLGGPPYNEQFF
TRBJ2-7,NA,TRBV15,CATRSGTFTYEQYF
TRBJ1-2,NA,TRBV25-1,CASSPQGTGGNYGYTF
TRBJ2-1,NA,TRBV7-2,CASSLRGRSYNEQFF
TRBJ1-5,NA,TRBV7-2,CASSLGVGIVQPQHF
TRBJ2-4,NA,TRBV3-1/TRBV3-2,CASSQETFLSGAKNIQYF
TRBJ2-1,NA,TRBV6-5,CASKASGSTYNEQFF
TRBJ1-2,once,TRBV24-1,CATSDLGGSGYTF
TRBJ2-5,NA,TRBV4-3,CASSQTGRETQYF
TRBJ1-2,NA,TRBV5-1,CASSSLALPSTYGYTF
TRBJ1-2,NA,TRBV7-2,CASSPDRGRHYGYTF
TRBJ2-2,NA,TRBV24-1,CATSSWRGSGELFF
TRBJ2-1,NA,TRBV7-8,CASSLLWEGQFF
TRBJ2-3,NA,TRBV7-2,CASRPGGASDTQYF
TRBJ1-3,few,TRBV7-2,CASSLVLGWGNTIYF
TRBJ2-7,NA,TRBV30,CAWGVLAGDWGQYF
TRBJ2-5,NA,TRBV7-2,CASSLGLAQETQYF
TRBJ2-1,NA,TRBV27,CASRRQGGNEQFF
TRBJ2-2,NA,TRBV14,CASSRAPNAGELFF
TRBJ2-3,NA,TRBV6-6,CASRQGQGADTQYF
TRBJ1-5,NA,TRBV7-2,CASSLGGLSNQPQHF
TRBJ2-7,NA,TRBV5-8,CASSLIAGGREQYF
TRBJ2-7,once,TRBV6-5,CASKVGVVLYEQYF
TRBJ2-1,NA,TRBV7-2,CASSLAIAGGVKEQFF
TRBJ1-5,NA,TRBV19,CASSLQGNQPQHF
TRBJ2-7,NA,TRBV11-1,CASAQGPSSYEQYF
TRBJ2-1,NA,TRBV27,CASSLWGQWGGNEQFF
TRBJ2-1,NA,TRBV7-2,CASSSTSGGTYNEQFF
TRBJ2-7,NA,TRBV19,CASSILAGAPYEQYF
TRBJ2-1,NA,TRBV5-1,CASREGLAQFF
TRBJ1-1,NA,TRBV10-1,CASSESRGTEAFF
TRBJ2-7,NA,TRBV28,CASGGGWEQYF
TRBJ2-3,NA,TRBV7-3,CASSSSSDTQYF
TRBJ1-2,few,TRBV19,CASRDRNGYTF
TRBJ2-1,NA,TRBV16,CASSQSVGVSEQFF